These 7 T cell receptor beta chains came from one sample sequenced in a study of identical twins. TCRdb fed the 5' RACE reads into MiXCR, producing one record per CDR3 protein. The data contain 540,000 or so distinct CDR3 sequences, 20% to 25% of them singletons. Another study also made use of these data, one on yellow fever vaccine responses in identical twins.

Sequencing used CD4+ T cells sorted from blood. Source of these receptors: a woman younger than 30 in good health.

The table lists this clonotype with a few counts. J is TRBJ2-7 and V is TRBV12-3 or TRBV12-4; 8 bases are shared with TRBD2. Trimming at V came to 9 bases and at J to 7 bases, leaving 8 bases not matched to a gene. The CDR3 is made up of 12 amino acids. The CDR3 sequence: CARRGGECEQYV. In nucleotides, the CDR3 is TGTGCCAGACGGGGGGGCGAATGTGAGCAGTACGTC.

A few counts support this clonotype. The V and J genes are TRBV20-1 and TRBJ2-7; TRBD2 agrees at 13 bases. Germline V gene lookup returns CDR1 DFQATT and CDR2 SNEGSKA (reference sequence). V lost 6 bases, J lost 4 bases, and 18 bases stayed unmatched. This CDR3 region has 18 residues. This chain's CDR3 is CSATSGLAGSPFPYEQYF. As DNA, the CDR3 is TGCAGTGCCACCTCGGGACTAGCGGGAAGCCCCTTCCCTTACGAGCAGTACTTC.

The chain joins TRBV5-1 to TRBJ2-1; 10 bases are shared with TRBD1. Germline V lookup: CDR1 SGHRS, CDR2 YFSETQ. This CDR3 is built from 15 residues. After removal of 2 bases from V and 7 bases from J, the junction contained 6 bases not matched to a gene. Written as DNA, the CDR3 is TGCGCCAGCAGCTTCCGGGACAGGGGAGTTAATGAGCAGTTCTTC. This gives the protein CASSFRDRGVNEQFF.

This clonotype was seen a few times. The CDR3 here is CASSQRGLAGEGTGELFF. In DNA, the CDR3 is TGTGCCAGCAGCCAAAGAGGACTAGCGGGAGAGGGAACCGGGGAGCTGTTTTTT. The V call is TRBV7-8, the J call TRBJ2-2, with 13 bases identical to TRBD2. Germline-derived CDR1 and CDR2 are SGHVS and FQNEAQ. V dropped 5 bases and J dropped 5; count of bases not matched to a gene: 11. CDR3 length: 18 amino acids.

The genes are TRBV6-6 and TRBJ1-2; TRBD1 is a possible D gene (6 bases). This CDR3 region has 13 residues. Trimming left V 7 bases short and J 7 bases short, with 16 bases between. Germline assignment: CDR1 MNHNY and CDR2 SVGAGI (reference sequence). The CDR3 spells CASMDSFFRGYTF. The CDR3 DNA sequence: TGTGCCAGCATGGACAGTTTCTTCCGTGGCTACACCTTC.

This clonotype turned up a few times. This rearrangement joins TRBV6-2 or TRBV6-3 to TRBJ2-1, with no clear D. V lost 2 bases and J 5 bases, leaving 7 bases between the germline ends. The CDR3 runs to 13 residues. Germline V gene sequence: CDR1 MNHEY, CDR2 SVGEGT. The CDR3 DNA reads as TGTGCCAGCAGTTACCCGGGTCACAATGAGCAGTTCTTC. As protein: CASSYPGHNEQFF.

This clonotype occurred a few times. V and J are TRBV24-1 and TRBJ2-1, with 10 nucleotides matching TRBD1. The CDR3 runs to 16 residues. V lost 4 bases and J lost 4; bases outside the gene matches: 6. CDR1 and CDR2 from the germline V gene are KGHDR and SFDVKD. The CDR3 coding sequence is TGTGCCACCAGTGACAACGACAGGGGGCGATACAATGAGCAGTTCTTC. It is translated as CATSDNDRGRYNEQFF.